These 14 T cell receptor beta chains originate from one sample sequenced in a study of Ad26.COV2.S vaccination and SARS-CoV-2 variants. As to treatment: around 19 received Ad26.COV2.S at low or high dose, single or two shots; a few received placebo; per-sample allocation not given. Following the first vaccine or placebo injection, samples were taken on day 63. Generated by immunoSEQ multiplex PCR, the TCRdb table keeps only in-frame clones and is missing some. The table has 290,000 or so clones, more than 70% seen once. The specimen comprised peripheral blood, sampled in a trial of Ad26.COV2.S vaccine versus placebo. The receptors derive from a person between 18 and 60 years old who received the Ad26.COV2.S COVID-19 vaccine or a placebo.

This chain links TRBV6-5 with TRBJ1-1; 7 bases are shared with TRBD1. Germline assignment: CDR1 MNHEY and CDR2 SVGAGI. J was trimmed by 1 base and V by 5 bases; bases with no gene match: 4. This CDR3 region has 14 residues. The chain's CDR3 is CASSTGVRNTEAFF. Written as DNA, the CDR3 is TGTGCCAGCAGTACAGGGGTGCGGAACACTGAAGCTTTCTTT.

In its sample, this clone was seen many times. The chain recombines TRBV3-1 (or the pseudogene TRBV3-2) with TRBJ1-6; maybe TRBD1 (5 bases). This CDR3 has 15 amino acids. CDR1 is LGHDT, CDR2 YNNKEL, per germline (reference sequence). Trimming shortened V by 1 base and J by 11 bases, and 15 bases separated the two germline ends. In nucleotides, the CDR3 is TGTGCCAGCAGCCAAGGCCGGGGCCAAACGGCACCCCTCCACTTT. This translates into CASSQGRGQTAPLHF.

The genes are TRBV29-1 and TRBJ2-7, with TRBD2 as a possible D gene (6 bases). Trimming left V 3 bases short and J 7 bases short, with 13 bases between. Per germline, CDR1 SQVTM and CDR2 ANQGSEA. The CDR3 is 12 amino acids. The CDR3 region has the DNA TGCAGCGTTGAGCGGGGCAGCCGGGAGCAGTACTTC. Encoded protein: CSVERGSREQYF.

Note on this clone: At one end the junction does not follow the germline gene, possibly because of a read error. The chain couples TRBV6-1 to TRBJ2-1; the D gene is possibly TRBD1 (6 bases). The CDR3 has 14 amino acids. CDR1 is MNHNS and CDR2 is SASEGT in the germline V gene. The CDR3 DNA follows: TGTGCCAGCAGTGATGGTTGGGACGGGACATTTGAGGTCTTC. Its translation: CASSDGWDGTFEVF.

The genes are TRBV6-1 and TRBJ2-7; D is uncertain. This CDR3 comprises 16 residues. Germline V gives CDR1 MNHNS, CDR2 SASEGT. Trimming removed 4 bases from V and 3 bases from J, with 19 bases in between. CDR3 protein: CASSGGLQATLYEQYF. The CDR3 region has the DNA TGTGCCAGCAGTGGGGGTTTGCAGGCGACCCTCTACGAGCAGTACTTC.

With respect to this clone: At the DNA level, this CDR3 is encoded by other sequences in the same sample as well. The rearrangement links TRBV2 to TRBJ2-7; D uncertain. CDR3 length: 14 amino acids. With 1 base removed from V and 0 bases from J, the gap between germline ends came to 7 bases. Germline-derived CDR1 and CDR2 are SNHLY and FYNNEI. The CDR3 region is CASSEGVSSYEQYF. As DNA, the CDR3 is TGTGCCAGCAGTGAAGGAGTCAGCTCCTACGAGCAGTACTTC.

This rearrangement joins TRBV5-1 to TRBJ2-7, with D possibly matching TRBD1 (6 bases). Germline V gene data show CDR1 as SGHRS and CDR2 as YFSETQ. The CDR3 spans 13 residues. Trimming cost V 4 bases and J 2 bases, with 10 bases left between them. The CDR3 reads CASSQGQTYEQYF. The CDR3 DNA is TGCGCCAGCAGCCAAGGACAGACCTACGAGCAGTACTTC.

This clone occurred a few times. The chain joins TRBV18 to TRBJ1-2; maybe TRBD1 (6 bases). The germline V and J ends were trimmed by 2 bases and 7 bases, with 17 bases remaining between them. The CDR3 is 15 amino acids. Germline V lookup: CDR1 KGHSH, CDR2 LQKENI. In DNA form, the CDR3 reads TGTGCCAGCTCACCAAAGGCAGGGGAAGGTGGTGGCTACACCTTC. It encodes CASSPKAGEGGGYTF. The complete variable domain, with remaining parts taken from reference TRBV18 and TRBJ1-2, reads NAGVMQNPRHLVRRRGQEARLRCSPMKGHSHVYWYRQLPEEGLKFMVYLQKENIIDESGMPKERFSAEFPKEGPSILRIQQVVRGDSAAYFCASSPKAGEGGGYTFGSGTRLTVV.

Only one count was recorded for this clone. V is TRBV3-1 (or the pseudogene TRBV3-2) and J is TRBJ2-1; TRBD1 matches 11 bases. The germline CDR1 and CDR2 sequences are LGHDT and YNNKEL (reference sequence). Trimming at V came to 6 bases and at J to 7 bases, leaving 11 bases not matched to a gene. CDR3 length equals 16 residues. The CDR3 sequence is CASSYGGQGAFNEQFF. The CDR3 DNA reads TGTGCCAGCAGTTACGGAGGACAGGGGGCTTTTAATGAGCAGTTCTTC.

The rearrangement links TRBV18 to TRBJ1-1; a possible D gene is TRBD1 (5 bases). There are 15 residues in the CDR3. V lost 6 bases and J 3 bases, leaving 17 bases between the germline ends. Germline V CDR1 and CDR2: KGHSH, LQKENI. CDR3 in amino acids: CASSPAGTGYTEAFF. The CDR3, as DNA: TGTGCCAGCTCCCCCGCCGGGACGGGTTACACTGAAGCTTTCTTT.

This clone was picked up a small number of times. This CDR3 is also generated by other DNA sequences in the sample. V and J are TRBV12-5 and TRBJ1-5, with D hard to call. Trimming stripped 1 base from V and 1 base from J, with 2 bases between. CDR3 size: 13 residues. Germline V gene data show CDR1 as LGHNT and CDR2 as FRNRAP. CDR3 loop: CASGLESNQPQHF. The DNA for the CDR3 is TGTGCTAGTGGTTTGGAGAGCAATCAGCCCCAGCATTTT.

The genes are TRBV19 and TRBJ1-2; D is undetermined. The CDR3 consists of 12 residues. The germline V gene encodes CDR1 LNHDA and CDR2 SQIVND (reference sequence). V lost 5 bases to trimming and J lost 2 bases, with 6 bases between them. The CDR3 is CASSRSNYGYTF. DNA for the CDR3: TGTGCCAGTAGTCGCTCAAACTATGGCTACACCTTC.

The chain employs TRBV28 and TRBJ1-1; unclear D gene. There are 12 residues in the CDR3. Germline V gene sequence: CDR1 MDHEN, CDR2 SYDVKM. Trimming shortened V by 1 base and J by 4 bases, and 4 bases separated the two germline ends. The CDR3 region is CASSLYTTEAFF. In DNA, the CDR3 is TGTGCCAGCAGTTTATACACCACTGAAGCTTTCTTT. The variable domain in full, with the rest retrieved from reference TRBV28 and TRBJ1-1, is DVKVTQSSRYLVKRTGEKVFLECVQDMDHENMFWYRQDPGLGLRLIYFSYDVKMKEKGDIPEGYSVSREKKERFSLILESASTNQTSMYLCASSLYTTEAFFGQGTRLTVV.

The chain combines TRBV5-5 with TRBJ1-2; 8 positions match TRBD1. The ends lost 1 base at V and 3 bases at J; junction bases unmatched: 8. This CDR3 comprises 16 residues. Germline V gene data show CDR1 as SGHKS and CDR2 as YYEKEE (reference sequence). The CDR3 spells CASSLNRQGFDYGYTF. The CDR3 DNA reads TGTGCCAGCAGCTTGAATCGACAGGGGTTCGACTATGGCTACACCTTC.